This T cell receptor beta chain emerged from a study of T cell repertoires in cytomegalovirus infection. Study overall: It can be stated that public TCR beta signatures indicated CMV infection as well as a matching HLA type.

This clonotype came up many times. Its antigen is currently unknown. Points from the study as a whole: Adding up the frequency of public TCR beta families identified people who carried CMV plus the relevant HLA. HLA-C-restricted, CMV-specific TCR beta clonotypes were dominant ex vivo.

In TCRdb, the reads were re-called with MiXCR into one record per CDR3 protein. The sample contains under 600,000 distinct CDR3 sequences, about 17% of which appear only once. Germline CDR1 reads SGHAT; CDR2 reads FQNNGV. The CDR3 is 16 amino acids. Trimming took off 2 bases at V and 1 base at J, with 12 bases between the two ends. The receptor was derived from a human donor in good health (CMV status not recorded). Some clones in this sample may be carry-over from other donors' samples. This rearrangement joins TRBV11-2 to TRBJ1-3; possibly TRBD1 for D (6 bases). The specimen was CD8+ T cells from PBMCs. CDR3 sequence (DNA): TGTGCCAGCAGCTTATGGCACAGGGTATCTGGAAACACCATATATTTT. Its protein product is CASSLWHRVSGNTIYF.